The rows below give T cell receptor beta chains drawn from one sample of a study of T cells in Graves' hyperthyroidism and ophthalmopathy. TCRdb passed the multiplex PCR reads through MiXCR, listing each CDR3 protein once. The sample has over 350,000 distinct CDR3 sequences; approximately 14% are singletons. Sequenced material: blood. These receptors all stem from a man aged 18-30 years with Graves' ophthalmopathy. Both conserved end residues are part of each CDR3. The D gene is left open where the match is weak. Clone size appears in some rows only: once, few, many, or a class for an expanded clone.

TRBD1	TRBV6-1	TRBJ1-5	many	CASRHYHRGPQPQHF	TGTGCCAGCAGACACTACCACAGGGGACCTCAGCCCCAGCATTTT
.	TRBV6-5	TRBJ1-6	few	CASSYSGGGNSPLHF	TGTGCCAGCAGTTACTCGGGGGGGGGGAATTCACCCCTCCACTTT
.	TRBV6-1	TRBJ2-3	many	CASSESENTDTQYF	TGTGCCAGCAGTGAGTCAGAGAACACAGATACGCAGTATTTT
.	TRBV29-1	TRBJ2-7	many	CSVDGQLEQYF	TGCAGCGTCGACGGACAGCTCGAGCAGTACTTC
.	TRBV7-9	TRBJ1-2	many	CASSLEWGYGYTF	TGTGCCAGCAGCTTAGAGTGGGGTTATGGCTACACCTTC
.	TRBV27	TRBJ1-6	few	CASSPRLTAYNSPLHF	TGTGCCAGCAGCCCTAGGTTGACAGCCTATAATTCACCCCTCCACTTT
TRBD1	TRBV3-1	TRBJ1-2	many	CASSRDRATYGYTF	TGTGCCAGCAGCCGGGACAGGGCCACCTATGGCTACACCTTC
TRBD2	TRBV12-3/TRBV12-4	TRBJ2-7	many	CASSSFAGGEQYF	TGTGCCAGCAGTTCATTTGCGGGAGGCGAGCAGTACTTC
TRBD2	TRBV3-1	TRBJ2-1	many	CASSQDLQRGLGNEQFF	TGTGCCAGCAGCCAAGATCTACAGCGGGGTCTGGGTAATGAGCAGTTCTTC
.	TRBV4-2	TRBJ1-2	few	CASSQADRTYGYTF	TGTGCCAGCAGCCAAGCTGACAGGACCTATGGCTACACCTTC
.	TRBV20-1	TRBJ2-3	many	CSAIRTDTQYF	TGCAGTGCTATACGCACAGATACGCAGTATTTT
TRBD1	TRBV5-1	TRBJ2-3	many	CASSIGQGTDTQYF	TGCGCCAGCAGCATAGGACAGGGAACAGATACGCAGTATTTT
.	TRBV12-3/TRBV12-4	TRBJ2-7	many	CASSLATPGLYEQYF	TGTGCCAGCAGTTTGGCGACTCCGGGCCTCTACGAGCAGTACTTC
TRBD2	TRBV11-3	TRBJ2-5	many	CASSLEGGYQETQYF	TGTGCCAGCAGCTTAGAGGGAGGGTACCAAGAGACCCAGTACTTC
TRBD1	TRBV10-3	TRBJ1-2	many	CAITSRQGGDYGYTF	TGTGCCATCACCTCTCGACAGGGGGGGGACTATGGCTACACCTTC
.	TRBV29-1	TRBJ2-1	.	CSGQAVEQFF	TGCAGCGGGCAAGCGGTTGAGCAGTTCTTC
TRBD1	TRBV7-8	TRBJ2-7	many	CASRQAGDRAYEQYF	TGTGCCAGCAGACAAGCCGGGGACAGGGCCTACGAGCAGTACTTC
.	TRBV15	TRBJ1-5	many	CATSRGQGHQPQHF	TGTGCCACCAGCAGAGGTCAGGGGCATCAGCCCCAGCATTTT
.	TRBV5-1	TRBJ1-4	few	CASSSTGNGEKLFF	TGCGCCAGCAGCTCCACAGGGAATGGAGAAAAACTGTTTTTT
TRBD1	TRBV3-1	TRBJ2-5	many	CASNKFTGEETQYF	TGTGCCAGCAACAAATTCACAGGGGAAGAGACCCAGTACTTC
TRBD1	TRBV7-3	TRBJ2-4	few	CASSAPGQGNIQYF	TGTGCCAGCAGCGCCCCCGGACAGGGGAACATTCAGTATTTC
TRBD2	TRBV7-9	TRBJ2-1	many	CASRPISGPTYNEQFF	TGTGCCAGCAGACCGATTAGCGGGCCAACCTACAATGAGCAGTTCTTC
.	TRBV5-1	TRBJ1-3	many	CASSLDSSGNTIYF	TGCGCCAGCAGCTTGGACAGCTCTGGAAACACCATATATTTT
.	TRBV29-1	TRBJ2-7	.	CSVEWDPLHEQYF	TGCAGCGTTGAGTGGGACCCACTTCACGAGCAGTACTTC
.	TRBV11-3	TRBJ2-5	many	CASSFVREPQETQYF	TGTGCCAGCAGCTTCGTTCGGGAGCCCCAAGAGACCCAGTACTTC
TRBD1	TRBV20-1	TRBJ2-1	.	CSARASRGLYNEQFF	TGCAGTGCTAGAGCGTCTAGGGGGCTGTACAATGAGCAGTTCTTC
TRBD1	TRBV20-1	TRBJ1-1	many	CSARDGTVNTEAFF	TGCAGTGCTAGAGACGGGACAGTGAACACTGAAGCTTTCTTT
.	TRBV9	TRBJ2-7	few	CASSKYGTPIYEQYF	TGTGCCAGCAGCAAATACGGGACCCCTATCTACGAGCAGTACTTC
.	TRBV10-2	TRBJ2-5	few	CASSPTEQETQYF	TGCGCCAGCAGTCCGACAGAGCAAGAGACCCAGTACTTC
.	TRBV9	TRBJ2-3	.	CASSATGTGTDTQYF	TGTGCCAGCAGCGCAACCGGGACTGGCACAGATACGCAGTATTTT
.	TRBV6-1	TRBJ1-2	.	CASSPRGGAYGYTF	TGTGCCAGCAGCCCCCGTGGGGGTGCCTATGGCTACACCTTC
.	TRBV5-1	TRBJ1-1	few	CASSSTVENTEAFF	TGCGCCAGCAGCTCGACCGTCGAGAACACTGAAGCTTTCTTT